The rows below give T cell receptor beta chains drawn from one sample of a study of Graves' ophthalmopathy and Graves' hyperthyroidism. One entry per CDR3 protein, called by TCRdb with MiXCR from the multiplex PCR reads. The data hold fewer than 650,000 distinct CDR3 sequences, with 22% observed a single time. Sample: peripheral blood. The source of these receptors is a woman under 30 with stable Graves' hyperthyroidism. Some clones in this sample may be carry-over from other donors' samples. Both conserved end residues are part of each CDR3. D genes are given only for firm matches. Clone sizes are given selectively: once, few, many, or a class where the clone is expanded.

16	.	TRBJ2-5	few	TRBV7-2	CASSLGVPGAQETQYF	TGTGCCAGCAGCTTAGGGGTCCCCGGGGCTCAAGAGACCCAGTACTTC
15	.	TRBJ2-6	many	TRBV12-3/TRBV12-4	CASSLDPSGANVLTF	TGTGCCAGCAGTTTAGACCCCTCTGGGGCCAACGTCCTGACTTTC
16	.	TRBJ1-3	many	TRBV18	CASSPQGRGSGNTIYF	TGTGCCAGCTCACCACAAGGGAGAGGCTCTGGAAACACCATATATTTT
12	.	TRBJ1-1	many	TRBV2	CASSPDRAEAFF	TGTGCCAGCAGTCCGGACAGAGCTGAAGCTTTCTTT
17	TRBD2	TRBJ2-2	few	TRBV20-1	CSAPGPLAGGNTGELFF	TGCAGTGCCCCCGGCCCCCTAGCGGGGGGGAACACCGGGGAGCTGTTTTTT
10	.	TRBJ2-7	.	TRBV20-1	CSARYYEQYF	TGCAGTGCTAGGTATTACGAGCAGTACTTC
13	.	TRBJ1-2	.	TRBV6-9	CASRGGAAYGYTF	TGTGCCAGCAGAGGCGGGGCGGCCTATGGCTACACCTTC
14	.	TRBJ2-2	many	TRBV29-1	CSVGVGANTGELFF	TGCAGCGTTGGGGTGGGGGCTAACACCGGGGAGCTGTTTTTT
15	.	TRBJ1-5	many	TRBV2	CASSDEVGNNQPQHF	TGTGCCAGCAGTGATGAGGTAGGGAACAATCAGCCCCAGCATTTT
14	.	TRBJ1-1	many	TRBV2	CASRNEAMNTEAFF	TGTGCCAGCCGTAACGAAGCGATGAACACTGAAGCTTTCTTT
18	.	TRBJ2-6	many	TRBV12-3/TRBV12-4	CASSLSRDRQRGANVLTF	TGTGCCAGCAGTTTGAGTCGGGACCGCCAGCGTGGGGCCAACGTCCTGACTTTC
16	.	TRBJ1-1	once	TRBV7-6	CASSFRADPRGTEAFF	TGTGCCAGCAGCTTTCGCGCAGACCCCCGTGGCACTGAAGCTTTCTTT